The 9 T cell receptor beta chains below come from one sample, sequenced in a study of response to subunit inactivated influenza vaccine. TCRdb re-called the RT-PCR reads with MiXCR, one entry per CDR3 protein. Of hundreds of thousands of distinct CDR3 sequences in the sample, around a sixth are singletons; the top ten hold roughly a tenth. This specimen was PBMCs from blood, taken 5 to 6 days after vaccination. The receptors come from a man in his fifties who received an inactivated influenza vaccine.

The chain couples TRBV7-9 to TRBJ2-1, with D maybe TRBD2 (5 bases). The germline V gene has CDR1 SEHNR and CDR2 FQNEAQ (reference sequence). The V end was cut by 6 bases, the J end by 5 bases, with 20 bases between. The CDR3 contains 16 residues. The CDR3 here is CASRIERPPRNNEQFF. DNA for the CDR3: TGTGCCAGCAGAATAGAGCGGCCCCCGAGGAACAATGAGCAGTTCTTC. Filled out from reference TRBV7-9 and TRBJ2-1, the complete variable domain reads DTGVSQNPRHKITKRGQNVTFRCDPISEHNRLYWYRQTLGQGPEFLTYFQNEAQLEKSRLLSDRFSAERPKGSFSTLEIQRTEQGDSAMYLCASRIERPPRNNEQFFGPGTRLTVL.

This clonotype was counted only a few times. The rearrangement uses TRBV18 and TRBJ2-5; D is unresolved. V shed 3 bases and J shed 1 base, with 9 bases lying between them. The CDR3 sequence is 14 residues long. Germline V gene sequence: CDR1 KGHSH, CDR2 LQKENI. This CDR3 is CASSPLPVQETQYF. The CDR3 DNA reads TGTGCCAGCTCACCCTTGCCCGTCCAAGAGACCCAGTACTTC.

The chain employs TRBV5-1 and TRBJ1-1, with unresolved D. CDR1 SGHRS and CDR2 YFSETQ come from the germline V gene. This CDR3 has 15 amino acids. V lost 0 bases and J 2 bases, leaving 11 bases between the germline ends. The CDR3 protein is CASSLEFSVNTEAFF. CDR3 coding DNA: TGCGCCAGCAGCTTGGAGTTCTCAGTTAACACTGAAGCTTTCTTT.

This clonotype came up a few times. This sequence joins TRBV29-1 and TRBJ1-1, with a tentative D call TRBD1 (5 bases). CDR3 length equals 13 residues. With 2 bases removed from V and 10 bases from J, the gap between germline ends came to 17 bases. CDR1 is SQVTM and CDR2 is ANQGSEA in the germline V gene. The DNA for the CDR3 is TGCAGCGTTGAACGAGGGCGGGGGTTAGGAGCTTTCTTT. This encodes CSVERGRGLGAFF.

This clonotype was seen a few times. V usage is TRBV4-2 and J usage is TRBJ2-7; TRBD2 agrees at 8 bases. The V and J ends lost 0 bases and 7 bases, in that order; junction bases with no gene match: 11. Germline CDR1 and CDR2: LGHNA and YNFKEQ. The CDR3 extends over 16 amino acids. The CDR3 DNA reads TGTGCCAGCAGCCAAGATCTGCTAGCGGGCAGGGGTGAGCAGTACTTC. Translated, it gives CASSQDLLAGRGEQYF.

The rearrangement joins TRBV18 to TRBJ2-1, with D maybe TRBD2 (5 bases). Trimming removed 2 bases at V and 0 bases at J, with 11 bases between. This CDR3 has 16 amino acids. CDR1 and CDR2 from the germline V gene are KGHSH and LQKENI. CDR3 amino acids: CASSPNGAVSYNEQFF. The CDR3 nucleotides are TGTGCCAGCTCACCAAACGGAGCGGTCTCCTACAATGAGCAGTTCTTC.

The rearrangement uses TRBV11-2 and TRBJ1-6, with TRBD1 matching over 8 bases. V trimming: 0 bases; J trimming: 6 bases; junction bases outside the gene matches: 1. Germline-derived CDR1 and CDR2 are SGHAT and FQNNGV. CDR3 length: 15 residues. CDR3 loop: CASSLDRGPNSPLHF. CDR3 coding DNA: TGTGCCAGCAGCTTAGACAGGGGGCCTAATTCACCCCTCCACTTT.

The table lists this clonotype with a few counts. This sequence joins TRBV9 and TRBJ2-1, with 11 bases aligning to TRBD2. V lost 0 bases to trimming and J lost 10 bases; unmatched junction nucleotides: 6. The germline V gene has CDR1 SGDLS and CDR2 YYNGEE. The CDR3 spans 15 residues. This CDR3 is CASSVATPSGGEQFF. In DNA form, the CDR3 reads TGTGCCAGCAGCGTAGCTACTCCTAGCGGGGGGGAGCAGTTCTTC.

The chain recombines TRBV29-1 with TRBJ1-2; D remains unclear. V was shortened by 5 bases and J by 6 bases, with 13 bases between the two germline ends. The CDR3 extends over 12 amino acids. CDR1 is SQVTM, CDR2 ANQGSEA, per germline. CDR3 in DNA: TGCAGCGTTTCGGCAGGAATGAATGGCTACACCTTC. Protein: CSVSAGMNGYTF. Based on the CDR3 plus reference TRBV29-1 and TRBJ1-2, the full variable domain is SAVISQKPSRDICQRGTSLTIQCQVDSQVTMMFWYRQQPGQSLTLIATANQGSEATYESGFVIDKFPISRPNLTFSTLTVSNMSPEDSSIYLCSVSAGMNGYTFGSGTRLTVV.